This T cell receptor beta chain derives from a study of cytomegalovirus exposure and HLA in healthy donors. Study results and caveats: In a later analysis, 17,000 or so TCR beta sequences were associated with HLA alleles at 0.05 false discovery rate. In a later analysis, productive TCRs from donors in an Asian-associated ancestry cluster reportedly carried fewer N-insertions than the cohort mean.

Note on this clone: Its specificity is unknown. At the DNA level, this CDR3 is encoded by other sequences in the same sample as well.

V was shortened by 4 bases and J by 8 bases, with 17 bases between the two germline ends. The CDR3 consists of 14 residues. The germline V gene encodes CDR1 SNHLY and CDR2 FYNNEI. The primer mix had 60 Vbeta and 13 Jbeta primers. The protocol was immunoSEQ multiplex PCR, while the TCRdb copy is restricted to in-frame clones and leaves out a portion. Among 110,000 to 150,000 clones listed, about 78% were seen once. Sample: PBMCs. The chain has TRBV2 and TRBJ1-1, with D tentatively TRBD1 (6 bases). This sequence originates from a man in his late teens or twenties in good health and CMV-seronegative. Here the CDR3 DNA reads TGTGCCAGCAGTGGGATGGGGGCGATAACCGAAGCTTTCTTT. Translated, it gives CASSGMGAITEAFF.